This T cell receptor beta chain was found in a study of tumor-infiltrating lymphocytes in primary liver carcinoma. Study-wide context: These patients were men and women whose ages were 30 to 69 years.

For each extraction, RNA and DNA were obtained together from approximately 20-30 mg of unsorted bulk tissue. Tumor regions sampled: superior, inferior, left, right poles, and centre. The CDR3 has 21 amino acids. V lost 5 bases and J lost 0, with 26 bases in between. By its share, this clonotype is medium-sized (0.01 to 0.1%). Its antigen remains unidentified. From 400 to 550 ng total RNA, TCR beta cDNA was generated with a primer in the constant region. Libraries of TCR beta came from three nested multiplex PCR rounds with slightly modified ARM-PCR. For approximately 9 cycles apiece, the opening two PCR rounds ran with TRBV1-TRBV30 forward primers and a C-beta reverse primer. TCRdb re-called the multiplex PCR reads with MiXCR, one entry per CDR3 protein. The sample gives fewer than 200,000 distinct CDR3 sequences, about 82% of which show up once; less than 20% is in the top ten. Study-wide results and caveats: Appearing in all five tumor regions was true of only about 8-24% of top clones. The study found tumor-adjacent and tumor-blood pairs overlapped less than tumor region pairs.

The source material was tumor tissue from primary liver carcinoma. The J gene is TRBJ2-6, the V gene TRBV12-3 or TRBV12-4, with D possibly matching TRBD2 (6 bases). The clonotype originates from a man aged 35 to 55 with primary liver carcinoma and hepatitis B virus infection. The CDR3 spells CASSRTRLVPGRASGANVLTF. In nucleotides, the CDR3 is TGTGCCAGCAGTCGGACCCGACTAGTCCCCGGTCGGGCCTCTGGGGCCAACGTCCTGACTTTC.